The 17 T cell receptor beta chains below come from one sample, sequenced in a study of beta chain features in type 1 diabetes. Overall study findings and caveats: TCRB CDR3 length was moderately but significantly reduced in all four CD4+ subsets of Type 1 diabetes patients.

The investigators reverse transcribed all of the isolated RNA, so they sequenced expressed TCRB transcripts. The table came from immunoSEQ multiplex PCR; TCRdb's copy has only in-frame clones and leaves some out. Among approximately 730,000 clones listed, roughly 13% were seen once. Their target antigens are unknown. Sequenced input: naive CD4+ T cells from blood. Receptors were obtained from a man between 18 and 35 years old with type 1 diabetes.

The chain links TRBV7-8 to TRBJ2-7; TRBD1 matches 8 bases. Trimming removed 2 bases from V and 2 bases from J; junction bases left unmatched: 20. Germline V lookup: CDR1 SGHVS, CDR2 FQNEAQ. There are 20 residues in the CDR3. The CDR3 nucleotides read TGTGCCAGCAGCTTATTGTATCGGGACAGGACCCTCAGGGAGCCCTACGAGCAGTACTTC. It encodes CASSLLYRDRTLREPYEQYF.

V gene TRBV18 combines with J gene TRBJ1-1; the D gene is possibly TRBD1 (6 bases). Trimming cost V 6 bases and J 6 bases, with 17 bases left between them. This CDR3 is 14 amino acids long. Germline V lookup: CDR1 KGHSH, CDR2 LQKENI. CDR3 sequence (DNA): TGTGCCAGCTCTCCAAGGGACAACCCGCCTGAAGCTTTCTTT. Translation gives CASSPRDNPPEAFF.

This clone came up a few times. The chain carries TRBV9 and TRBJ2-5; D possibly corresponds to TRBD2 (5 bases). V was trimmed by 0 bases and J by 2 bases, leaving 14 bases between them. The CDR3 covers 16 residues. Germline values: CDR1 SGDLS, CDR2 YYNGEE. The CDR3 region has the DNA TGTGCCAGCAGCGTAGCTCCAGAGGGCATTCAAGAGACCCAGTACTTC. This encodes CASSVAPEGIQETQYF.

The V gene is TRBV4-1, the J gene TRBJ2-5, with 10 bases matching TRBD2. The CDR3 extends over 17 amino acids. Germline lookup yields CDR1 MGHRA and CDR2 YSYEKL. The trim removed 4 bases at V and 2 bases at J, leaving 10 bases unmatched. CDR3: CASSPPRGLANQETQYF. In nucleotides, the CDR3 is TGCGCCAGCAGCCCTCCGAGGGGACTAGCGAATCAAGAGACCCAGTACTTC.

The rearrangement joins TRBV5-1 to TRBJ2-5; D possibly corresponds to TRBD1 (6 bases). Per the germline V gene, CDR1 is SGHRS and CDR2 is YFSETQ. This CDR3 is built from 14 residues. Deletions cut 2 bases from V and 1 base from J, with 9 bases between. CDR3 sequence reads: CASSFGTPQETQYF. CDR3 coding DNA: TGCGCCAGCAGCTTCGGGACACCCCAAGAGACCCAGTACTTC.

The CDR3 DNA reads TGTGCCAGCAGCGTAACCCCAGGGCAATCTGAAGCTTTCTTT. It translates to CASSVTPGQSEAFF. The chain is built from TRBV9 and TRBJ1-1; weak D call: TRBD1 (5 bases). This CDR3 has 14 residues. Per germline, CDR1 SGDLS and CDR2 YYNGEE. V was trimmed by 1 base and J by 6 bases, leaving 13 bases between them.

The table lists this clone with a few counts. This CDR3 is CASREGDEQYF. CDR3 coding DNA: TGTGCCAGCCGGGAGGGGGACGAGCAGTACTTC. V usage is TRBV7-9 and J usage is TRBJ2-7; TRBD2 matches 8 bases. Trimming cost V 8 bases and J 5 bases; bases outside gene matches: 2. The CDR3 covers 11 residues. Germline lookup yields CDR1 SEHNR and CDR2 FQNEAQ (reference sequence).

Here the CDR3 DNA reads TGTGCCAGCAGGGGACGGTTTAATGAAAAACTGTTTTTT. Translating it yields CASRGRFNEKLFF. The chain employs TRBV16 and TRBJ1-4; TRBD1 might be the D (5 bases). Trimming pared 6 bases from V and 4 bases from J, leaving 9 bases between. Germline lookup yields CDR1 KGHSY and CDR2 FQNENV. There are 13 residues in the CDR3.

This clone was found a few times. Other DNA sequences in this sample translate to the same CDR3. The genes are TRBV5-1 and TRBJ1-1; maybe TRBD1 (5 bases). Germline CDR1 reads SGHRS; CDR2 reads YFSETQ. CDR3 length: 15 amino acids. V lost 0 bases to trimming and J lost 1 base, with 10 bases between them. This chain's CDR3 is CASSLEGQGNTEAFF. CDR3 nucleotide sequence: TGCGCCAGCAGCTTGGAGGGGCAGGGGAACACTGAAGCTTTCTTT.

V and J are TRBV10-3 and TRBJ1-2; D is possibly TRBD1 (6 bases). V was shortened by 2 bases and J by 0 bases, with 10 bases between the two germline ends. This CDR3 contains 15 residues. In germline, CDR1 is ENHRY, CDR2 SYGVKD. The CDR3 spells CAISEEGEANYGYTF. The CDR3 DNA reads TGTGCCATCAGTGAGGAGGGGGAGGCTAACTATGGCTACACCTTC.

This chain uses TRBV4-1 with TRBJ1-1; no reliable D call. The CDR3 runs to 17 residues. Germline V gives CDR1 MGHRA, CDR2 YSYEKL. V shed 0 bases and J shed 0 bases, with 14 bases lying between them. The CDR3 DNA follows: TGCGCCAGCAGCCAAGAATATCGGGATACCATGAACACTGAAGCTTTCTTT. Protein product: CASSQEYRDTMNTEAFF.

This clone has just a few counts. The chain couples TRBV6-5 to TRBJ1-5, with 11 bases lining up with TRBD1. The CDR3 is 14 amino acids. The trim removed 8 bases at V and 7 bases at J, leaving 7 bases unmatched. CDR1 MNHEY and CDR2 SVGAGI come from the germline V gene. CDR3 DNA: TGTGCCAGCTTAAGGGACAGGGGGGACCAGCCCCAGCATTTT. It yields the protein CASLRDRGDQPQHF.

V and J are TRBV13 and TRBJ1-2; 10 positions match TRBD1. The germline V gene encodes CDR1 PRHDT and CDR2 FYEKMQ (reference sequence). The CDR3 spans 18 residues. V lost 4 bases, J lost 3 bases, and 14 bases stayed unmatched. The CDR3 is CASSSHHSAGTGDYGYTF. The CDR3 DNA reads as TGTGCCAGCAGCTCACACCATAGTGCCGGGACAGGGGACTATGGCTACACCTTC.

A few counts support this clone. The rearrangement uses TRBV14 and TRBJ1-3; a weak D match, TRBD1 (6 bases). CDR1 is SGHDN and CDR2 is FVKESK in the germline V gene. CDR3 length: 15 amino acids. The V end was cut by 5 bases, the J end by 0 bases, with 11 bases between. The CDR3 here is CASSKDRYSGNTIYF. The DNA for the CDR3 is TGTGCCAGCAGCAAGGACAGATACTCTGGAAACACCATATATTTT.

The chain combines TRBV2 with TRBJ1-2; D perhaps matches TRBD1 (5 bases). With 4 bases removed from V and 0 bases from J, the gap between germline ends came to 9 bases. This CDR3 is 14 amino acids long. In germline, CDR1 is SNHLY, CDR2 FYNNEI. The CDR3 loop is CASSGTRANYGYTF. DNA of the CDR3: TGTGCCAGCAGTGGGACAAGAGCTAACTATGGCTACACCTTC.

The table lists this clone with a few counts. V gene TRBV4-1 combines with J gene TRBJ2-7; D possibly corresponds to TRBD2 (6 bases). Germline CDR1 MGHRA, CDR2 YSYEKL. With 3 bases removed from V and 0 bases from J, the gap between germline ends came to 18 bases. The CDR3 loop spans 17 amino acids. CDR3 nucleotides: TGCGCCAGCAGCCAGGGCCGGGGAGGAAGGGACTCCTACGAGCAGTACTTC. Translating it yields CASSQGRGGRDSYEQYF.

In this sample, this clone turned up many times. DNA of the CDR3: TGTGCCACGCACGGGGGACAGATCACAGATACGCAGTATTTT. This sequence encodes CATHGGQITDTQYF. The chain uses TRBV10-3 and TRBJ2-3, with a possible D match to TRBD1 (7 bases). Trimming took 10 bases from V and 2 from J, leaving 16 bases between them. The CDR3 is made up of 14 amino acids. CDR1 and CDR2 from the germline V gene are ENHRY and SYGVKD.